Reported below is one T cell receptor (beta chain). Its target is unknown. This same CDR3 is encoded by further DNA sequences in the sample. The run depth of the assay was deep. Clones were read by immunoSEQ multiplex PCR, and TCRdb kept only the in-frame ones, dropping some. The table records over 2,000,000 clones, 93% of them present only once. This CDR3 is 15 amino acids long. With V trimmed by 5 bases and J by 2 bases, 2 bases remained unmatched. Germline V gives CDR1 SSHAT, CDR2 FNYEAQ (reference sequence). These data originate in a study of shared clonotypes between healthy human individuals. Study-wide results and limits: A handful of donors showed sharing of about 5.5% of naive CD4 clonotypes. Tissue TCR repertoires likely differ from these blood-only repertoires.

In the naive CD8 group, cells lacked CD45RO and were positively selected for CCR7, so terminally differentiated effector memory CD45RA+ cells were left out. The donors were adults (healthy and HIV-negative) with no recent acute infections or vaccinations. The chain has TRBV7-7 and TRBJ2-7, with 14 bases identical to TRBD2. The clonotype comes from a young man in good health. Some clones in this sample may be carry-over from other donors' samples. The specimen was naive CD8+ T cells from PBMCs. The CDR3 loop reads CASSPGLAGAYEQYF. The CDR3 DNA reads TGTGCCAGCAGCCCGGGACTAGCGGGAGCCTACGAGCAGTACTTC.